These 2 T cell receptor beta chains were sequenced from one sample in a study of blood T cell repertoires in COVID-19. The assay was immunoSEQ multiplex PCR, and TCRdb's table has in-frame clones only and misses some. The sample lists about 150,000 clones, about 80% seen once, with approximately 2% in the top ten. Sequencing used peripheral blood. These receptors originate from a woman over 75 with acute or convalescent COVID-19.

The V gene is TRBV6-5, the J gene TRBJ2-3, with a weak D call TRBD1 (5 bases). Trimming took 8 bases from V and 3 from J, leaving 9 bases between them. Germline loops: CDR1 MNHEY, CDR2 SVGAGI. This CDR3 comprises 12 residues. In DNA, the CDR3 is TGTGCCAGCGGGGCGAGAACAGATACGCAGTATTTT. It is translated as CASGARTDTQYF.

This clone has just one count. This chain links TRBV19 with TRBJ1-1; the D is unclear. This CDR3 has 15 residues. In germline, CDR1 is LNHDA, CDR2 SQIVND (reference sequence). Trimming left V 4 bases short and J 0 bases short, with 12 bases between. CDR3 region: CASSRAVLMNTEAFF. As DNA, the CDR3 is TGTGCCAGTAGTAGGGCAGTCCTTATGAACACTGAAGCTTTCTTT. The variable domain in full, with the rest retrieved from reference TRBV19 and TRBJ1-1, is DGGITQSPKYLFRKEGQNVTLSCEQNLNHDAMYWYRQDPGQGLRLIYYSQIVNDFQKGDIAEGYSVSREKKESFPLTVTSAQKNPTAFYLCASSRAVLMNTEAFFGQGTRLTVV.